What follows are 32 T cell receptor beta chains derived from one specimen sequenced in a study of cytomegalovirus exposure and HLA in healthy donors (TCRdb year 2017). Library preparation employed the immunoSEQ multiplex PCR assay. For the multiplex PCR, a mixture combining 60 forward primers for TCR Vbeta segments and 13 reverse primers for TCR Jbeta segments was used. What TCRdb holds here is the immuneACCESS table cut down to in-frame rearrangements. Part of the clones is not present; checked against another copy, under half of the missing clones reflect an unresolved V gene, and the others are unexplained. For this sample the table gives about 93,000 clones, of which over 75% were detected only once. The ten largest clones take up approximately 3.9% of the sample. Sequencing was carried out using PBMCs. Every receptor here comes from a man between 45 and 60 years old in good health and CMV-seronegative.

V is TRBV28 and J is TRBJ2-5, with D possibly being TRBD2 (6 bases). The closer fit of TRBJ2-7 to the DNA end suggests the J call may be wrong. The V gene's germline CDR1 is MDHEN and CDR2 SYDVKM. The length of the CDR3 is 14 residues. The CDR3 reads CATGQRAISYEQYF. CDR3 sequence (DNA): TGTGCCACAGGCCAGCGGGCTATCTCCTACGAGCAGTACTTC.

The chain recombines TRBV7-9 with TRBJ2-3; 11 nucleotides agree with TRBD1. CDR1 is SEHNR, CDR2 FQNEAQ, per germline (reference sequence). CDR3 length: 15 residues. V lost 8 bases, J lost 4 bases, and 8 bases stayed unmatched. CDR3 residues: CASQNGQGAADTQYF. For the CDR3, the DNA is TGTGCCAGCCAAAATGGACAGGGGGCCGCAGATACGCAGTATTTT. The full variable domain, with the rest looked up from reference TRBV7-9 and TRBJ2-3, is DTGVSQNPRHKITKRGQNVTFRCDPISEHNRLYWYRQTLGQGPEFLTYFQNEAQLEKSRLLSDRFSAERPKGSFSTLEIQRTEQGDSAMYLCASQNGQGAADTQYFGPGTRLTVL.

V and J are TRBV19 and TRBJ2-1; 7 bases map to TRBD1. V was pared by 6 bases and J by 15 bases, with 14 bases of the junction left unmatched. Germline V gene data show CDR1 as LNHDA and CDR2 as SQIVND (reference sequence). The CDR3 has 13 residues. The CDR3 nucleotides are TGTGCCAGTAGCCCCACTCTAGGACAGGCCCGGTTCTTC. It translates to CASSPTLGQARFF.

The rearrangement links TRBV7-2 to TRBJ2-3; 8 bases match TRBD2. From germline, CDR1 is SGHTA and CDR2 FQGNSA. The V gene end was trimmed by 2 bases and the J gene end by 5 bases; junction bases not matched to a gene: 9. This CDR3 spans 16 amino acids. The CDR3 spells CASSLTYRAGGDTQYF. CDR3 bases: TGTGCCAGCAGCTTAACATACAGGGCGGGAGGAGATACGCAGTATTTT.

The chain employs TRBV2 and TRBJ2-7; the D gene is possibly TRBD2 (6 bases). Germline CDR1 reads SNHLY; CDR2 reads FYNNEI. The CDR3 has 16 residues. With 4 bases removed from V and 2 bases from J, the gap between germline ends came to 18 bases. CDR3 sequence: CASSGWRVASPYEQYF. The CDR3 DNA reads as TGTGCCAGCAGTGGGTGGAGGGTAGCCTCCCCCTACGAGCAGTACTTC.

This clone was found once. The CDR3 loop is CASREQGASRGDTQYF. The CDR3 DNA is TGCGCCAGCAGGGAGCAGGGGGCGTCTAGGGGAGATACGCAGTATTTT. This chain links TRBV5-1 with TRBJ2-3, with 8 bases lining up with TRBD1. V lost 5 bases to trimming and J lost 5 bases; unmatched junction nucleotides: 13. The CDR3 totals 16 residues. Germline V gives CDR1 SGHRS, CDR2 YFSETQ. The complete variable domain, with remaining parts taken from reference TRBV5-1 and TRBJ2-3, reads KAGVTQTPRYLIKTRGQQVTLSCSPISGHRSVSWYQQTPGQGLQFLFEYFSETQRNKGNFPGRFSGRQFSNSRSEMNVSTLELGDSALYLCASREQGASRGDTQYFGPGTRLTVL.

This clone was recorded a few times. CDR3 coding DNA: TGTGCCAGCAGTACGACTAGCGGGAGCCCCAATGAGCAGTTCTTC. Translating it yields CASSTTSGSPNEQFF. V and J are TRBV25-1 and TRBJ2-1; 12 bases match TRBD2. The CDR3 consists of 15 residues. Germline loops: CDR1 MGHDK, CDR2 SYGVNS. V trimming: 5 bases; J trimming: 6 bases; junction bases outside the gene matches: 5.

The CDR3 sequence: CASTRDRVVKNIQYF. CDR3 nucleotides: TGTGCCAGCACTAGGGACAGGGTCGTCAAAAACATTCAGTACTTC. V and J are TRBV11-2 and TRBJ2-4, with TRBD1 matching 9 bases. Unmatched junction bases numbered 7, after V lost 7 bases and J lost 3 bases. The V gene's germline CDR1 is SGHAT and CDR2 FQNNGV. The CDR3 runs to 15 residues.

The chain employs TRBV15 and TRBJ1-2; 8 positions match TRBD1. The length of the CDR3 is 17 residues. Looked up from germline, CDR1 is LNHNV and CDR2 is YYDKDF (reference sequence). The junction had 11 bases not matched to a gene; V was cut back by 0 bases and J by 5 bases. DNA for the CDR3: TGTGCCACCAGCAGAGATATGGTCGGCAGGGGGCTGTATGGCTACACCTTC. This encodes CATSRDMVGRGLYGYTF.

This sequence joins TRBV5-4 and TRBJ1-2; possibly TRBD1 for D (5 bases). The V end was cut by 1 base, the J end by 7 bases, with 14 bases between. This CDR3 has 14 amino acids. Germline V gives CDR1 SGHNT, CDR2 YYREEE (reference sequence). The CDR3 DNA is TGTGCCAGCAGCTTGCGCCAGGGCTTCGGTGGCTACACCTTC. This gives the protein CASSLRQGFGGYTF.

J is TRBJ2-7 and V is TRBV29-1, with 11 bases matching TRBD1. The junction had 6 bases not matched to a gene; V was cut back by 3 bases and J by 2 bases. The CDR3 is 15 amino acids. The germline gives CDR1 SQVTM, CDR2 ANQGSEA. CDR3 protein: CSVEGTGGGTYEQYF. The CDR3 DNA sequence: TGCAGCGTTGAGGGGACAGGGGGGGGTACCTACGAGCAGTACTTC.

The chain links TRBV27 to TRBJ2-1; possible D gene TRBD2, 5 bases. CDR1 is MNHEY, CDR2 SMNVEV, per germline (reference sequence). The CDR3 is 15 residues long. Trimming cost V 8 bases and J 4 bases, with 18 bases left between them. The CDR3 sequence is CASHPRARPYNEQFF. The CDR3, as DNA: TGTGCCAGCCACCCGAGGGCTCGGCCTTACAATGAGCAGTTCTTC.

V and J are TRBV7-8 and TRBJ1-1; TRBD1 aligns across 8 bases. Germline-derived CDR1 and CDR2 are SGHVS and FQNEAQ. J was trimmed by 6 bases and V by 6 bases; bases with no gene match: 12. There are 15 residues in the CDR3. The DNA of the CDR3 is TGTGCCAGCAGTCTTTACTCCAGGGGGCCCCCTGAAGCTTTCTTT. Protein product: CASSLYSRGPPEAFF.

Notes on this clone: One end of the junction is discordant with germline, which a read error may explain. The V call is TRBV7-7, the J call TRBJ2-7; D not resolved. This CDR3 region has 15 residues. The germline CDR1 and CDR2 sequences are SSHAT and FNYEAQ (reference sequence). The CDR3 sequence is CASSLNLGTSYEQYF. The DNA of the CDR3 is TGTGCTAGCAGCTTAAATCTTGGCACATCCTACGAGCAGTACTTC.

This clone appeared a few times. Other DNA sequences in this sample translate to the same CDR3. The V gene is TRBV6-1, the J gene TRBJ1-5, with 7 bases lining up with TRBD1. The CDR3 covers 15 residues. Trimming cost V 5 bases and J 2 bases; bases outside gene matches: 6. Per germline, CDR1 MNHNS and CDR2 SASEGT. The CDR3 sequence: CASSPQGVGNQPQHF. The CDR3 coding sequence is TGTGCCAGCAGTCCCCAGGGGGTAGGCAATCAGCCCCAGCATTTT.

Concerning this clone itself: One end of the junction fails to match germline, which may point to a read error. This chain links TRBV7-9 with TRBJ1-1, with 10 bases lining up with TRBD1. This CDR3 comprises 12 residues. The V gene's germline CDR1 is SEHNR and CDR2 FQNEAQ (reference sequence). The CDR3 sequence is CSSSYGQGGAFF. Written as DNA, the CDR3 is TGTTCCAGCAGCTACGGACAGGGGGGAGCTTTCTTT.

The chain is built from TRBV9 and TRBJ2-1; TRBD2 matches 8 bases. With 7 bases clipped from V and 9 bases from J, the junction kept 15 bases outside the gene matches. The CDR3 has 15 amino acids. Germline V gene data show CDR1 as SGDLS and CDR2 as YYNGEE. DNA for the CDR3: TGTGCCAGCGCCCTAGAAGCGGGAGAAAATTTTGAGCAGTTCTTC. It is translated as CASALEAGENFEQFF. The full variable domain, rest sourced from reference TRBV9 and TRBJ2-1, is DSGVTQTPKHLITATGQRVTLRCSPRSGDLSVYWYQQSLDQGLQFLIQYYNGEERAKGNILERFSAQQFPDLHSELNLSSLELGDSALYFCASALEAGENFEQFFGPGTRLTVL.

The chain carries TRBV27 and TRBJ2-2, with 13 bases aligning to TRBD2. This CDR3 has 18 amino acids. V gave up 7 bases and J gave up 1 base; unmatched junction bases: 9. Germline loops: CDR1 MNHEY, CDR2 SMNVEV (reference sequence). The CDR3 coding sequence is TGTGCCAGCAAACCAAGGACTAGCGGGAGCCTGAACACCGGGGAGCTGTTTTTT. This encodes CASKPRTSGSLNTGELFF.

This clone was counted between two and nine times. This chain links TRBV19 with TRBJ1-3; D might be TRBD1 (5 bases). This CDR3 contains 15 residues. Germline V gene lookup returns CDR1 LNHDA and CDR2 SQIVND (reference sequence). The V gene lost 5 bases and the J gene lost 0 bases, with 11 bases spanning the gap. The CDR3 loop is CASSWQGDSGNTIYF. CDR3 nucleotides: TGTGCCAGTAGTTGGCAGGGCGACTCTGGAAACACCATATATTTT.

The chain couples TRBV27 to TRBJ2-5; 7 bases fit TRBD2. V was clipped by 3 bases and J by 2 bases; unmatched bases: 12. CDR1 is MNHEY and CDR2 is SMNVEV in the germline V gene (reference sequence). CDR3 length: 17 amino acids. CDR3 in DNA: TGTGCCAGCAGTTTCCGTGGGCGGGGGAGGTGGCAAGAGACCCAGTACTTC. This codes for CASSFRGRGRWQETQYF.

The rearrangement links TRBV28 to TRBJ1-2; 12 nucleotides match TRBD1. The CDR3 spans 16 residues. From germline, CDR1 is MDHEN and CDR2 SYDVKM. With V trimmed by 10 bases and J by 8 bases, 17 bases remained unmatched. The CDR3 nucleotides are TGTGCCATCCAAACCGGGACAGGGGGCGCGATGGGGGGCTACACCTTC. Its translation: CAIQTGTGGAMGGYTF.

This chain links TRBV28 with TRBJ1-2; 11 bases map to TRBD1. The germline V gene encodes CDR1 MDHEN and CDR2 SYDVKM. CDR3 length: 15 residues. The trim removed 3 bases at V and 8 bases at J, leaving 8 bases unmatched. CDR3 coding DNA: TGTGCCAGCAGTTTTCCTGGGACAGGGGGATACGGCTACACCTTC. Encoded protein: CASSFPGTGGYGYTF.

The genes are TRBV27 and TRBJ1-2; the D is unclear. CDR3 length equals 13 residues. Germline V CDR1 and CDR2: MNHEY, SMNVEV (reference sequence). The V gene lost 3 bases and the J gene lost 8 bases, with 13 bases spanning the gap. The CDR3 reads CASSFGRSSGYTF. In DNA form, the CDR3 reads TGTGCCAGCAGTTTCGGTAGGAGCTCGGGCTACACCTTC.

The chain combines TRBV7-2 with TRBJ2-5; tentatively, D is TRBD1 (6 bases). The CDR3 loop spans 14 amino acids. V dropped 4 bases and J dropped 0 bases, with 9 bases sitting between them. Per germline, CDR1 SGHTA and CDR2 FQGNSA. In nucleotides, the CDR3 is TGTGCCAGCAGCTCCGGACAGTACCAAGAGACCCAGTACTTC. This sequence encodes CASSSGQYQETQYF.

This CDR3 reads CASSLGPTQGYGELFF. In nucleotides, the CDR3 is TGCGCCAGCAGCTTGGGGCCGACCCAGGGGTACGGGGAGCTGTTTTTT. This rearrangement joins TRBV5-1 to TRBJ2-2, with D perhaps TRBD1 (6 bases). Germline V CDR1 and CDR2: SGHRS, YFSETQ. The CDR3 sequence is 16 residues long. V lost 0 bases and J 7 bases, leaving 16 bases between the germline ends.

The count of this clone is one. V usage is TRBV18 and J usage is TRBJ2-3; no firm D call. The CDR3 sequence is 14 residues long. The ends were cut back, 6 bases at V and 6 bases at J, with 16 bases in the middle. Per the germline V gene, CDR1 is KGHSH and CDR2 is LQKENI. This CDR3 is CASSPQVGIDTQYF. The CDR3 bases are TGTGCCAGCTCCCCTCAGGTGGGCATCGATACGCAGTATTTT.

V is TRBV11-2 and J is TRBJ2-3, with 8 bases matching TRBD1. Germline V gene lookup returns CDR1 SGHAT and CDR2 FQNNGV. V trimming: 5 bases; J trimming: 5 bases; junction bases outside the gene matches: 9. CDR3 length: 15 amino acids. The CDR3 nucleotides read TGTGCCAGCAGCCCCCAGACAGGGGTCAGAGATACGCAGTATTTT. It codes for CASSPQTGVRDTQYF.

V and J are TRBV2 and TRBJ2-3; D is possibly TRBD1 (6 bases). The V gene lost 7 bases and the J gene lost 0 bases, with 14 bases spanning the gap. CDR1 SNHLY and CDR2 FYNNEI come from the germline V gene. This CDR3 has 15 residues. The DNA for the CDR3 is TGTGCCAGCATCCAGACAGGTTCTAGCACAGATACGCAGTATTTT. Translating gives CASIQTGSSTDTQYF.

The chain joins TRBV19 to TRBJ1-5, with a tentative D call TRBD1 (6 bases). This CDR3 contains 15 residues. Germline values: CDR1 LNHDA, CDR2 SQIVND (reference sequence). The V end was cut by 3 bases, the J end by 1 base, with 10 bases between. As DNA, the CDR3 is TGTGCCAGTAGTATGGGGGCAGGCAGCAATCAGCCCCAGCATTTT. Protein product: CASSMGAGSNQPQHF.

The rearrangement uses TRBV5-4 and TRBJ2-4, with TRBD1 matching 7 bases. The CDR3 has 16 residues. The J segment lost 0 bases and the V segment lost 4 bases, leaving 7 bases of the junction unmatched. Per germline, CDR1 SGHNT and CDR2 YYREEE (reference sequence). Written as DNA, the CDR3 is TGTGCCAGCAGCATTCGACAGGGAGTAGCCAAAAACATTCAGTACTTC. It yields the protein CASSIRQGVAKNIQYF.

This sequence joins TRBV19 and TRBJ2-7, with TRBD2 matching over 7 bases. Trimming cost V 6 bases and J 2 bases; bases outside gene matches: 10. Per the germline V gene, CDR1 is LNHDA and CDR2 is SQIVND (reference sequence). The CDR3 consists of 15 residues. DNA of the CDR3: TGTGCCAGTAGCAGGGTAGCGGGTTCAGCCTACGAGCAGTACTTC. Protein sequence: CASSRVAGSAYEQYF.

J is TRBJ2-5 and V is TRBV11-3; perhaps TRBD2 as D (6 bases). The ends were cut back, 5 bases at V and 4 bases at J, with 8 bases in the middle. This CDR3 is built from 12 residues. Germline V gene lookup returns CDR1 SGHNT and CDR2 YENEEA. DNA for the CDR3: TGTGCCAGCAGCGGGGACTCAGAGACCCAGTACTTC. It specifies CASSGDSETQYF.